One and the same sample provided the 29 T cell receptor beta chains below, sequenced in a study of PD-L1 blockade in urothelial cancer. Libraries were prepared by immunoSEQ multiplex PCR; TCRdb keeps only in-frame clonotypes and omits some of them. Of 50,000 to 65,000 clones in the sample, roughly 84% were seen once. The sequences come from PBMCs, collected around atezolizumab (anti-PD-L1) treatment. Every receptor here comes from a man aged 35-49 years with urothelial cancer.

This chain connects TRBV19 to TRBJ1-5; unclear D gene. CDR3 length: 16 residues. Germline V gene lookup returns CDR1 LNHDA and CDR2 SQIVND (reference sequence). Trimming stripped 3 bases from V and 3 bases from J, with 15 bases between. The CDR3 coding sequence is TGTGCCAGTAGTATTTCTCGAGGTATTAACAATCAGCCCCAGCATTTT. This sequence encodes CASSISRGINNQPQHF.

In this sample, this clone turned up once. The J gene is TRBJ1-2, the V gene TRBV5-4; tentatively, D is TRBD1 (6 bases). The CDR3 has 14 amino acids. The V end lost 2 bases, the J end lost 6 bases, and 14 bases lay between the germline ends. Germline assignment: CDR1 SGHNT and CDR2 YYREEE (reference sequence). CDR3 protein: CASSLKGRGNGYTF. As DNA, the CDR3 is TGTGCCAGCAGCTTAAAAGGCAGGGGAAATGGCTACACCTTC. Supplemented by reference TRBV5-4 and TRBJ1-2, the full variable domain reads ETGVTQSPTHLIKTRGQQVTLRCSSQSGHNTVSWYQQALGQGPQFIFQYYREEENGRGNFPPRFSGLQFPNYSSELNVNALELDDSALYLCASSLKGRGNGYTFGSGTRLTVV.

The chain carries TRBV19 and TRBJ2-7; D is perhaps TRBD1 (6 bases). The germline V gene has CDR1 LNHDA and CDR2 SQIVND (reference sequence). The CDR3 runs 15 residues. Between the trimmed V and J ends, which lost 7 bases and 5 bases, there was a span of 21 bases. CDR3 in DNA: TGTGCCAGTACCCTGAGGGGGAACCCGGCCGACGAGCAGTACTTC. Its protein product is CASTLRGNPADEQYF. The whole variable domain, remainder taken from reference TRBV19 and TRBJ2-7, is DGGITQSPKYLFRKEGQNVTLSCEQNLNHDAMYWYRQDPGQGLRLIYYSQIVNDFQKGDIAEGYSVSREKKESFPLTVTSAQKNPTAFYLCASTLRGNPADEQYFGPGTRLTVT.

The chain carries TRBV9 and TRBJ1-4, with D perhaps matching TRBD1 (5 bases). V was shortened by 4 bases and J by 3 bases, with 10 bases between the two germline ends. The CDR3 has 14 residues. Germline V gives CDR1 SGDLS, CDR2 YYNGEE. The CDR3 coding sequence is TGTGCCAGCAGCAAGGGGTCACCTAATGAAAAACTGTTTTTT. Translated: CASSKGSPNEKLFF.

The V call is TRBV19, the J call TRBJ2-3, with 10 positions matching TRBD2. Germline CDR1 LNHDA, CDR2 SQIVND (reference sequence). The CDR3 spans 17 residues. Germline trimming cut 3 bases from V and 5 bases from J; bases unmatched to any gene: 11. CDR3 nucleotide sequence: TGTGCCAGTAGTATGGGGCGCAGCGGGAGGGCGGGAGATACGCAGTATTTT. Protein product: CASSMGRSGRAGDTQYF.

This rearrangement joins TRBV19 to TRBJ1-5, with a possible D match to TRBD1 (6 bases). This CDR3 comprises 14 residues. Germline CDR1 LNHDA, CDR2 SQIVND (reference sequence). Trimming left V 6 bases short and J 2 bases short, with 11 bases between. The CDR3 DNA reads TGTGCCAGTAGCCAGGGGAGAGGCAATCAGCCCCAGCATTTT. This sequence encodes CASSQGRGNQPQHF. The complete variable domain, with remaining parts taken from reference TRBV19 and TRBJ1-5, reads DGGITQSPKYLFRKEGQNVTLSCEQNLNHDAMYWYRQDPGQGLRLIYYSQIVNDFQKGDIAEGYSVSREKKESFPLTVTSAQKNPTAFYLCASSQGRGNQPQHFGDGTRLSIL.

This sequence joins TRBV25-1 and TRBJ2-3, with D tentatively TRBD1 (6 bases). The CDR3 spans 13 residues. V gave up 8 bases and J gave up 6 bases, with 15 bases separating them. Germline assignment: CDR1 MGHDK and CDR2 SYGVNS. The CDR3 DNA follows: TGTGCCAGCGCCCGAACAGGGACCGATACGCAGTATTTT. It specifies CASARTGTDTQYF.

The gene calls are TRBV10-2 and TRBJ1-5; D remains unclear. Germline V CDR1 and CDR2: WSHSY, SAAADI. The CDR3 is 13 residues long. Between the trimmed V and J ends, which lost 2 bases and 7 bases, there was a span of 9 bases. The CDR3 region is CASSENTRQPQHF. In nucleotides, the CDR3 is TGCGCCAGCAGTGAGAATACAAGACAGCCCCAGCATTTT.

The chain combines TRBV11-2 with TRBJ2-1, with 8 bases lining up with TRBD1. This CDR3 has 13 amino acids. V lost 4 bases, J lost 6 bases, and 2 bases stayed unmatched. Germline-derived CDR1 and CDR2 are SGHAT and FQNNGV. The CDR3 loop reads CASSYRGVNEQFF. The CDR3 DNA sequence: TGTGCCAGCAGCTACAGGGGGGTCAATGAGCAGTTCTTC.

The chain recombines TRBV28 with TRBJ2-2; TRBD1 matches 8 bases. The CDR3 is made up of 18 amino acids. Germline trimming cut 4 bases from V and 1 base from J; bases unmatched to any gene: 11. Germline V gives CDR1 MDHEN, CDR2 SYDVKM. CDR3 in DNA: TGTGCCAGCAGTTCCGCCCCCCGACAGGGGATGAACACCGGGGAGCTGTTTTTT. Protein product: CASSSAPRQGMNTGELFF.

The chain employs TRBV23-1 and TRBJ2-2; D might be TRBD2 (5 bases). TRBV23-1 is noted as an ORF with a role that remains uncertain. With 0 bases removed from V and 7 bases from J, the gap between germline ends came to 21 bases. The CDR3 runs to 18 residues. CDR3 in amino acids: CASSQSDYRTARGGELFF. The CDR3 DNA follows: TGCGCCAGCAGTCAATCAGACTATAGAACCGCCCGTGGCGGGGAGCTGTTTTTT.

There are a few counts of this clone. The chain couples TRBV5-5 to TRBJ2-7, with D perhaps TRBD2 (6 bases). The CDR3 is 15 residues long. The ends were cut back, 0 bases at V and 7 bases at J, with 17 bases in the middle. CDR1 is SGHKS, CDR2 YYEKEE, per germline (reference sequence). CDR3 sequence: CASSLGEAQSSEQYF. The CDR3 DNA is TGTGCCAGCAGCTTGGGGGAGGCCCAATCTTCTGAGCAGTACTTC.

A note on this clone: One junction end disagrees with the germline gene, perhaps due to a read error. The V call is TRBV7-7, the J call TRBJ2-1, with a possible D match to TRBD2 (6 bases). The CDR3 consists of 16 residues. In germline, CDR1 is SSHAT, CDR2 FNYEAQ (reference sequence). The CDR3 spells CASSQGGLLGNNEQFF. CDR3 DNA sequence: TGTGCTAGCAGCCAAGGAGGACTACTCGGCAACAATGAGCAGTTCTTC.

In this sample, this clone turned up once. The CDR3 nucleotides read TGTGCCAGCACAAGGACAGGGAATTCAAACGAGCAGTACTTC. Its translation is CASTRTGNSNEQYF. The rearrangement uses TRBV28 and TRBJ2-7; 8 bases agree with TRBD1. Per germline, CDR1 MDHEN and CDR2 SYDVKM. The CDR3 has 14 amino acids. After removal of 7 bases from V and 5 bases from J, the junction contained 10 bases not matched to a gene. Complete variable domain (other parts from reference TRBV28 and TRBJ2-7): DVKVTQSSRYLVKRTGEKVFLECVQDMDHENMFWYRQDPGLGLRLIYFSYDVKMKEKGDIPEGYSVSREKKERFSLILESASTNQTSMYLCASTRTGNSNEQYFGPGTRLTVT.

V gene TRBV30 combines with J gene TRBJ2-7; D perhaps matches TRBD2 (6 bases). The CDR3 totals 14 residues. The V end lost 2 bases, the J end lost 5 bases, and 16 bases lay between the germline ends. CDR1 GTSNPN and CDR2 SVGIG come from the germline V gene (reference sequence). CDR3 protein: CAWSIRPPGDEQYF. CDR3 DNA sequence: TGTGCCTGGAGTATTCGACCCCCGGGAGACGAGCAGTACTTC.

This clone was recorded a few times. The rearrangement joins TRBV30 to TRBJ1-2; D gene ambiguous. CDR1 and CDR2 (germline): GTSNPN, SVGIG (reference sequence). This CDR3 comprises 13 residues. V gave up 1 base and J gave up 6 bases, with 12 bases separating them. CDR3 DNA sequence: TGTGCCTGGAGTGGAGGGATAACCGATGGCTACACCTTC. Its translation is CAWSGGITDGYTF.

This chain connects TRBV18 to TRBJ2-7; D may be TRBD2 (5 bases). The CDR3 length is 13 residues. Germline CDR1 is KGHSH and CDR2 is LQKENI. Deletions cut 3 bases from V and 4 bases from J, with 10 bases between. The chain's CDR3 is CASSPDFEYEQYF. DNA for the CDR3: TGTGCCAGCTCACCGGACTTTGAATACGAGCAGTACTTC.

The gene calls are TRBV2 and TRBJ1-5; the match to TRBD1 covers 8 bases. The V gene's germline CDR1 is SNHLY and CDR2 FYNNEI. This CDR3 comprises 15 residues. Germline trimming cut 7 bases from V and 8 bases from J; bases unmatched to any gene: 13. DNA of the CDR3: TGTGCCAGCACCTTTGACAGGGGAATATCAGAGCCCCAGCATTTT. Translation gives CASTFDRGISEPQHF.

The chain carries TRBV28 and TRBJ1-5; maybe TRBD1 (5 bases). Germline V gives CDR1 MDHEN, CDR2 SYDVKM. CDR3 size: 14 residues. Trimming stripped 6 bases from V and 0 bases from J, with 9 bases between. The CDR3 reads CASSPGISNQPQHF. DNA for the CDR3: TGTGCCAGCAGCCCAGGGATTAGCAATCAGCCCCAGCATTTT. Together with reference TRBV28 and TRBJ1-5, the CDR3 gives the full variable domain: DVKVTQSSRYLVKRTGEKVFLECVQDMDHENMFWYRQDPGLGLRLIYFSYDVKMKEKGDIPEGYSVSREKKERFSLILESASTNQTSMYLCASSPGISNQPQHFGDGTRLSIL.

The chain is built from TRBV18 and TRBJ2-3; D perhaps matches TRBD2 (6 bases). The germline gives CDR1 KGHSH, CDR2 LQKENI. Trimming took 1 base from V and 2 from J, leaving 7 bases between them. This CDR3 contains 14 residues. The CDR3 loop reads CASSPQGLTDTQYF. For the CDR3, the DNA is TGTGCCAGCTCACCACAGGGACTCACAGATACGCAGTATTTT.

J is TRBJ1-3 and V is TRBV18; the D is unclear. V was trimmed by 6 bases and J by 4 bases, leaving 10 bases between them. Looked up from germline, CDR1 is KGHSH and CDR2 is LQKENI. The CDR3 sequence is 13 residues long. Here the CDR3 reads CASSPRGGNTIYF. CDR3 sequence (DNA): TGTGCCAGCTCCCCCCGAGGCGGAAACACCATATATTTT.

The rearrangement uses TRBV30 and TRBJ1-1; the D is unclear. The CDR3 runs 13 residues. Trimming shortened V by 7 bases and J by 1 base, and 13 bases separated the two germline ends. The germline V gene encodes CDR1 GTSNPN and CDR2 SVGIG (reference sequence). DNA of the CDR3: TGTGCCTATATACGGAACAGGAACACTGAAGCTTTCTTT. It codes for CAYIRNRNTEAFF.

V and J are TRBV5-1 and TRBJ2-7, with D perhaps TRBD2 (6 bases). Deletions cut 0 bases from V and 7 bases from J, with 17 bases between. CDR1 is SGHRS and CDR2 is YFSETQ in the germline V gene. CDR3 length: 15 amino acids. The CDR3 nucleotides are TGCGCCAGCAGCTTGGAAGGGCCCTCGGAGGGGGAGCAGTACTTC. Amino acids: CASSLEGPSEGEQYF. The full variable domain, in which reference TRBV5-1 and TRBJ2-7 provide the parts outside the CDR3, is KAGVTQTPRYLIKTRGQQVTLSCSPISGHRSVSWYQQTPGQGLQFLFEYFSETQRNKGNFPGRFSGRQFSNSRSEMNVSTLELGDSALYLCASSLEGPSEGEQYFGPGTRLTVT.

V and J are TRBV2 and TRBJ1-5; no clear D. V was cut by 2 bases and J by 7 bases, with 9 bases left in between. The CDR3 has 13 residues. Germline CDR1 SNHLY, CDR2 FYNNEI. The CDR3 DNA reads as TGTGCCAGCAGTGAATCGGGTAGGCAGCCCCAGCATTTT. This translates into CASSESGRQPQHF.

This chain links TRBV2 with TRBJ2-2; unclear D gene. This CDR3 comprises 13 residues. Germline V gives CDR1 SNHLY, CDR2 FYNNEI. CDR3 region: CATSNVRGVELFF. DNA for the CDR3: TGTGCTACCAGCAATGTACGAGGAGTGGAGCTGTTTTTT.

CDR3 sequence reads: CASSPEAGGPVMEQFF. The DNA for the CDR3 is TGTGCCAGCAGCCCTGAAGCGGGAGGGCCGGTTATGGAGCAGTTCTTC. This chain uses TRBV5-4 with TRBJ2-1; 10 bases fit TRBD2. V was clipped by 4 bases and J by 10 bases; unmatched bases: 14. CDR1 is SGHNT, CDR2 YYREEE, per germline (reference sequence). The length of the CDR3 is 16 residues. The full variable domain, its missing parts supplied by reference TRBV5-4 and TRBJ2-1, is ETGVTQSPTHLIKTRGQQVTLRCSSQSGHNTVSWYQQALGQGPQFIFQYYREEENGRGNFPPRFSGLQFPNYSSELNVNALELDDSALYLCASSPEAGGPVMEQFFGPGTRLTVL.

CDR3 sequence (DNA): TGTGCCAGCAGTGGCGGACAGGTGGACACTGAAGCTTTCTTT. Translation: CASSGGQVDTEAFF. The chain has TRBV6-5 and TRBJ1-1, with 7 bases matching TRBD1. This CDR3 region has 14 residues. Germline V lookup: CDR1 MNHEY, CDR2 SVGAGI. V shed 5 bases, J shed 3 bases, and the junction held 6 bases outside the gene matches.

V gene TRBV28 combines with J gene TRBJ2-4; TRBD2 aligns across 7 bases. V shed 8 bases, J shed 0 bases, and the junction held 10 bases outside the gene matches. This CDR3 has 16 amino acids. Germline V CDR1 and CDR2: MDHEN, SYDVKM. The CDR3 nucleotides are TGTGCCAGCGGCCGTCCACTAGCGCTAGCCAAAAACATTCAGTACTTC. This translates into CASGRPLALAKNIQYF.

This chain joins TRBV7-8 and TRBJ2-5; TRBD2 agrees at 8 bases. This CDR3 has 15 amino acids. Germline CDR1 reads SGHVS; CDR2 reads FQNEAQ. The V and J ends lost 2 bases and 4 bases, in that order; junction bases with no gene match: 6. The CDR3 nucleotides read TGTGCCAGCAGCTTAAAGCGGGGGCCTAGAGAGACCCAGTACTTC. Protein product: CASSLKRGPRETQYF.